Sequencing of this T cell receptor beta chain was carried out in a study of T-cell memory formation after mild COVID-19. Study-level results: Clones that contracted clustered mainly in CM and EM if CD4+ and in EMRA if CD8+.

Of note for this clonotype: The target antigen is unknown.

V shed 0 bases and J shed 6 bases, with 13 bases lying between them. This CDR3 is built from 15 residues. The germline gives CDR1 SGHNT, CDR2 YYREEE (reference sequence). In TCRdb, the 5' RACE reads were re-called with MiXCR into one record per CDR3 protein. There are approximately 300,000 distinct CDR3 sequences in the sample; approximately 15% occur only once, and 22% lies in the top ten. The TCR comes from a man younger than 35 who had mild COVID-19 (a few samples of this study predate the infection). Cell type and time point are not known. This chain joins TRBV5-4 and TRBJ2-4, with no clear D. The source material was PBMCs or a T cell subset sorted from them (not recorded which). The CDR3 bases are TGTGCCAGCAGCTTGGAGGTGTCGTCGGGAAACATTCAGTACTTC. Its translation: CASSLEVSSGNIQYF.